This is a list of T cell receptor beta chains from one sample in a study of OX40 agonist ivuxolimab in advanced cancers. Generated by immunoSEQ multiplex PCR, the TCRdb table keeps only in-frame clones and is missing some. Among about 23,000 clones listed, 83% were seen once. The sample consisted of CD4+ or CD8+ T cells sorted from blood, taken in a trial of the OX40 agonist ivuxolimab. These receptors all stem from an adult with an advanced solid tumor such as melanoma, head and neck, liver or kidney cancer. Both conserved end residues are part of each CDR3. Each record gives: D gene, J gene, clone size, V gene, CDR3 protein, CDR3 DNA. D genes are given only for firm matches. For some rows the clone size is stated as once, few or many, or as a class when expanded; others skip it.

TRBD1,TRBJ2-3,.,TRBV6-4,CASSENGGQGSDTQYF,TGTGCCAGCAGCGAGAACGGGGGACAGGGGTCAGATACGCAGTATTTT
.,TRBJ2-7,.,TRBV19,CASSMTLTYEQYF,TGTGCCAGTAGTATGACACTTACCTACGAGCAGTACTTC
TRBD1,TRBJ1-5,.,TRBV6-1,CASSDRLPGQGSQPQHF,TGTGCCAGCAGTGATCGACTACCGGGACAGGGAAGCCAGCCCCAGCATTTT
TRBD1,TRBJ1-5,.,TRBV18,CASSLDRVINQPQHF,TGTGCCAGCTCACTAGACAGGGTTATCAATCAGCCCCAGCATTTT
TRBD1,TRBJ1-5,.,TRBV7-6,CASSQLTGDIQPQHF,TGTGCCAGCAGCCAACTAACAGGGGACATCCAGCCCCAGCATTTT
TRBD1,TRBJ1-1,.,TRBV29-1,CSVFTGQGYTEAFF,TGCAGCGTTTTTACGGGACAGGGCTACACTGAAGCTTTCTTT
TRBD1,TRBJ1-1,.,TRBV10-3,CAISGDRGLNTEAFF,TGTGCCATCAGTGGGGACAGGGGACTGAACACTGAAGCTTTCTTT
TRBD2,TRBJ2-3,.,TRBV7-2,CASSHSGGLLDTQYF,TGTGCCAGCAGCCATAGCGGGGGGCTCCTGGATACGCAGTATTTT
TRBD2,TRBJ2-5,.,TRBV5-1,CASSPGLAGGQETQYF,TGCGCCAGCAGCCCAGGACTAGCGGGGGGTCAAGAGACCCAGTACTTC
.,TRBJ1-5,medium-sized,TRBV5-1,CASSLGGVDQPQHF,TGCGCCAGCAGCTTGGGGGGGGTGGATCAGCCCCAGCATTTT
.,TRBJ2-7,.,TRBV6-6,CASSYSLGDSYEQYF,TGTGCCAGCAGTTACTCACTGGGGGACTCCTACGAGCAGTACTTC
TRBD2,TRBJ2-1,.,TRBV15,CATSRDRSGGPHGEQFF,TGTGCCACCAGCAGAGATAGGAGCGGGGGGCCCCATGGGGAGCAGTTCTTC
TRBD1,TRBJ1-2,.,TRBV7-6,CASSFQADRGRGEGYGYTF,TGTGCCAGCAGCTTTCAGGCGGACAGGGGAAGGGGTGAGGGCTATGGCTACACCTTC
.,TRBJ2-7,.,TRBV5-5,CASSSRGYEQYF,TGTGCCAGCAGCTCCCGGGGCTACGAGCAGTACTTC
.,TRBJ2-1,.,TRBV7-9,CASSLGGGEQFF,TGTGCCAGCAGCTTAGGGGGTGGTGAGCAGTTCTTC
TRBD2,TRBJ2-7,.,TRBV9,CASSVAWGGYEQYF,TGTGCCAGCAGCGTAGCTTGGGGGGGCTACGAGCAGTACTTC
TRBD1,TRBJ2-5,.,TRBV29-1,CSVNTDLMTGWETQYF,TGCAGCGTGAATACGGACCTAATGACAGGGTGGGAGACCCAGTACTTC
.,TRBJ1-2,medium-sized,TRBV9,CASSVATAGYGYTF,TGTGCCAGCAGCGTTGCGACGGCAGGCTATGGCTACACCTTC
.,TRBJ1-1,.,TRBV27,CASSFGTEAFF,TGTGCCAGCAGTTTCGGCACTGAAGCTTTCTTT
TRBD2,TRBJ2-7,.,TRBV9,CASSAAGAYEQYF,TGTGCCAGCAGCGCAGCGGGGGCTTACGAGCAGTACTTC
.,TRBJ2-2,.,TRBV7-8,CASSLLARTGELFF,TGTGCCAGCAGCTTACTGGCGCGCACCGGGGAGCTGTTTTTT
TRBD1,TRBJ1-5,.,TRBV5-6,CASSLFAGGSNQPQHF,TGTGCCAGCAGCTTGTTTGCAGGGGGAAGCAATCAGCCCCAGCATTTT
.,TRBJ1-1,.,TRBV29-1,CSVNLRVGVTEAFF,TGCAGCGTCAATTTAAGGGTAGGAGTTACTGAAGCTTTCTTT
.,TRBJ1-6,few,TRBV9,CASSPSPFGSSPLHF,TGTGCCAGCAGCCCCAGCCCTTTTGGGAGTTCACCCCTCCACTTT